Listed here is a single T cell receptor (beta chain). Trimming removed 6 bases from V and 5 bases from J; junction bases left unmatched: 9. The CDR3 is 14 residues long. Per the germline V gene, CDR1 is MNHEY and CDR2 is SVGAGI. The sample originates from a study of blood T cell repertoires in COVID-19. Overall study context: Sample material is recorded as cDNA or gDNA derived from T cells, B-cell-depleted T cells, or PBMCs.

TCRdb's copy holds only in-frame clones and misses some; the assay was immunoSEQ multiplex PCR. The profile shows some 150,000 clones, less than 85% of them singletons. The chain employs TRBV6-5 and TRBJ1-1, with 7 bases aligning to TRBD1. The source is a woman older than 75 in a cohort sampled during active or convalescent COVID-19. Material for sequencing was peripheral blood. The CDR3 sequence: CASREYNRGTEAFF. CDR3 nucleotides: TGTGCCAGCAGGGAGTACAACAGGGGAACTGAAGCTTTCTTT.